Presented here are 10 T cell receptor beta chains from one specimen sequenced in a study of cytomegalovirus exposure and HLA in healthy donors. Here immunoSEQ multiplex PCR was the method, and the copy in TCRdb shows in-frame clones only, minus some. The table includes 90,000 to 100,000 clones, about 90% detected once. The specimen sequenced was PBMCs. The source of these receptors is a man aged 18 to 29 in good health and CMV-seropositive.

This clone was counted once. The genes are TRBV9 and TRBJ2-1, with 11 bases aligning to TRBD2. Germline V gene lookup returns CDR1 SGDLS and CDR2 YYNGEE. Trimming removed 0 bases from V and 3 bases from J; junction bases left unmatched: 5. CDR3 size: 17 residues. Here the CDR3 DNA reads TGTGCCAGCAGCGTAGAACTAGCGGGAGTTGGCTACAATGAGCAGTTCTTC. It codes for CASSVELAGVGYNEQFF.

In DNA, the CDR3 is TGTGCCAGCAGTCGCCAGGGGAACTATGGCTACACCTTC. Protein product: CASSRQGNYGYTF. This rearrangement joins TRBV6-5 to TRBJ1-2; D might be TRBD1 (6 bases). The germline V gene encodes CDR1 MNHEY and CDR2 SVGAGI. V lost 5 bases and J lost 2, with 9 bases in between. The CDR3 has 13 residues.

The chain employs TRBV5-6 and TRBJ2-7; possibly TRBD1 for D (5 bases). Trimming left V 3 bases short and J 4 bases short, with 11 bases between. This CDR3 has 13 amino acids. CDR1 and CDR2 from the germline V gene are SGHDT and YYEEEE. The CDR3: CASSYRQRYEQYF. DNA for the CDR3: TGTGCCAGCAGCTACCGACAGCGTTACGAGCAGTACTTC.

This chain links TRBV4-1 with TRBJ2-1; 7 bases agree with TRBD2. The junction had 17 bases not matched to a gene; V was cut back by 1 base and J by 5 bases. The CDR3 covers 19 residues. The germline CDR1 and CDR2 sequences are MGHRA and YSYEKL. CDR3 in DNA: TGCGCCAGCAGCCAAGGGTTGCTCTTACGGGCTAGCGGACACAATGAGCAGTTCTTC. Residues: CASSQGLLLRASGHNEQFF.

The chain couples TRBV11-3 to TRBJ2-7; D is possibly TRBD1 (6 bases). The germline gives CDR1 SGHNT, CDR2 YENEEA. The CDR3 contains 15 residues. V was cut by 2 bases and J by 7 bases, with 18 bases left in between. The CDR3 sequence is CASSLTDRTRGEQYF. The CDR3 DNA reads TGTGCCAGCAGCTTAACCGACAGGACCCGTGGGGAGCAGTACTTC.

The chain couples TRBV25-1 to TRBJ2-3, with 8 bases lining up with TRBD1. The CDR3 runs 14 residues. The ends lost 6 bases at V and 4 bases at J; junction bases unmatched: 6. Germline V gene lookup returns CDR1 MGHDK and CDR2 SYGVNS. DNA for the CDR3: TGTGCCAGCAGCCTCGGACAGGGAGCAGATACGCAGTATTTT. Its translation is CASSLGQGADTQYF.

This chain links TRBV6-1 with TRBJ2-7, with D maybe TRBD1 (6 bases). Per germline, CDR1 MNHNS and CDR2 SASEGT. This CDR3 comprises 13 residues. The CDR3 region has the DNA TGTGCCAGCAGTGAAGACATGGGACACGTCCTTAGTGTC. Translation: CASSEDMGHVLSV.

The chain has TRBV4-2 and TRBJ2-3, with D maybe TRBD1 (6 bases). There are 15 residues in the CDR3. CDR1 and CDR2 (germline): LGHNA, YNFKEQ. The V and J ends lost 0 bases and 0 bases respectively, with 7 bases between them. The CDR3 loop reads CASSQDRGSTDTQYF. The CDR3 DNA follows: TGTGCCAGCAGCCAAGACAGGGGCAGCACAGATACGCAGTATTTT.

The genes are TRBV11-2 and TRBJ2-3; TRBD2 is a possible D gene (6 bases). V gave up 3 bases and J gave up 4 bases, with 11 bases separating them. The CDR3 covers 14 residues. Germline V gene lookup returns CDR1 SGHAT and CDR2 FQNNGV. DNA for the CDR3: TGTGCCAGCAGCTTGAGACTAGAGTCAGATACGCAGTATTTT. This codes for CASSLRLESDTQYF.

The V and J genes are TRBV5-1 and TRBJ2-2; TRBD1 matches at 9 bases. Germline V gene lookup returns CDR1 SGHRS and CDR2 YFSETQ. This CDR3 has 18 residues. The V segment lost 0 bases and the J segment 5 bases; nucleotides outside the gene matches: 11. DNA for the CDR3: TGCGCCAGCAGCTTGGCTGTGAACAGGGGGCAAAGGACCGGGGAGCTGTTTTTT. Its translation is CASSLAVNRGQRTGELFF.